Following are 27 T cell receptor beta chains from one sample sequenced in a study of blood T cell repertoires in COVID-19. TCRdb's table, derived via immunoSEQ multiplex PCR, lists solely in-frame clones and lacks some. The data hold roughly 80,000 clones, with approximately 80% observed a single time. Sequencing was performed on peripheral blood. Source of these receptors: a man between 60 and 70 years old with active or convalescent COVID-19.

The V and J genes are TRBV15 and TRBJ2-7; TRBD1 aligns across 7 bases. The CDR3 is 13 amino acids. Losses at the gene ends were 5 bases for V and 2 bases for J; bases not matched to a gene: 3. Germline lookup yields CDR1 LNHNV and CDR2 YYDKDF (reference sequence). The CDR3 nucleotides read TGTGCCACCAGCCGGGACAGTCCCTACGAGCAGTACTTC. As protein: CATSRDSPYEQYF.

The rearrangement links TRBV2 to TRBJ2-3, with 14 positions matching TRBD2. This CDR3 has 15 residues. V gave up 8 bases and J gave up 7 bases; unmatched junction bases: 8. The germline CDR1 and CDR2 sequences are SNHLY and FYNNEI. The CDR3 coding sequence is TGTGCCAGCGACTCGACTAGCGGGGGGGCATATACGCAGTATTTT. It translates to CASDSTSGGAYTQYF. Filled out from reference TRBV2 and TRBJ2-3, the complete variable domain reads EPEVTQTPSHQVTQMGQEVILRCVPISNHLYFYWYRQILGQKVEFLVSFYNNEISEKSEIFDDQFSVERPDGSNFTLKIRSTKLEDSAMYFCASDSTSGGAYTQYFGPGTRLTVL.

The chain combines TRBV9 with TRBJ2-2; 7 bases align to TRBD2. Germline CDR1 and CDR2: SGDLS and YYNGEE. Germline trimming cut 0 bases from V and 4 bases from J; bases unmatched to any gene: 6. The CDR3 length is 16 residues. This CDR3 is CASSVGIGGTTGELFF. The CDR3 DNA reads TGTGCCAGCAGCGTAGGAATCGGGGGGACCACCGGGGAGCTGTTTTTT.

The gene calls are TRBV6-2 or TRBV6-3 and TRBJ1-1; D not resolved. CDR3 length: 14 residues. Trimming left V 5 bases short and J 0 bases short, with 10 bases between. CDR1 and CDR2 from the germline V gene are MNHEY and SVGEGT. CDR3 sequence reads: CASSSFPMNTEAFF. DNA of the CDR3: TGTGCCAGCAGTAGCTTTCCCATGAACACTGAAGCTTTCTTT.

This clone has a single count. This chain links TRBV4-2 with TRBJ2-4, with 12 bases lining up with TRBD2. The CDR3 totals 18 residues. Germline lookup yields CDR1 LGHNA and CDR2 YNFKEQ. Unmatched junction bases numbered 12, after V lost 6 bases and J lost 3 bases. The CDR3 nucleotides are TGTGCCAGCAGGCCGGGGCTAGCGGGGGGGCCGGACAAAAACATTCAGTACTTC. Its protein product is CASRPGLAGGPDKNIQYF.

This clone was picked up a small number of times. The V gene is TRBV29-1, the J gene TRBJ1-2; no clear D gene. V was trimmed by 0 bases and J by 9 bases, leaving 11 bases between them. The CDR3 runs to 12 residues. Germline V lookup: CDR1 SQVTM, CDR2 ANQGSEA. Here the CDR3 reads CSVEDRGTRYTF. The CDR3 DNA reads TGCAGCGTTGAAGATCGTGGCACACGCTACACCTTC.

The chain is built from TRBV4-1 and TRBJ2-7, with D perhaps TRBD2 (6 bases). CDR1 and CDR2 from the germline V gene are MGHRA and YSYEKL. The length of the CDR3 is 16 residues. V was cut by 1 base and J by 7 bases, with 20 bases left in between. This chain's CDR3 is CASSQGPLAGPGEQYF. The CDR3 coding sequence is TGCGCCAGCAGCCAAGGCCCTCTGGCGGGGCCGGGAGAGCAGTACTTC.

The rearrangement links TRBV7-9 to TRBJ2-3; no reliable D call. The CDR3 spans 12 residues. With 6 bases removed from V and 5 bases from J, the gap between germline ends came to 9 bases. Germline V gene data show CDR1 as SEHNR and CDR2 as FQNEAQ (reference sequence). The CDR3 loop is CASSSEVDTQYF. DNA of the CDR3: TGTGCCAGCAGTTCAGAGGTAGATACGCAGTATTTT.

This rearrangement joins TRBV4-1 to TRBJ2-2; D is ambiguous. V was clipped by 4 bases and J by 4 bases, with 7 bases between them. CDR1 is MGHRA, CDR2 YSYEKL, per germline. CDR3 length: 13 residues. The CDR3: CASSLLATGELFF. The CDR3, as DNA: TGCGCCAGCAGCCTATTAGCCACCGGGGAGCTGTTTTTT.

The chain is built from TRBV7-8 and TRBJ1-1, with TRBD1 matching over 8 bases. Germline V gene sequence: CDR1 SGHVS, CDR2 FQNEAQ. The CDR3 length is 15 residues. V lost 5 bases to trimming and J lost 2 bases; unmatched junction nucleotides: 7. The CDR3 coding sequence is TGTGCCAGCAGCCGCCGGGACAGGCGTAACACTGAAGCTTTCTTT. Translating gives CASSRRDRRNTEAFF.

V usage is TRBV2 and J usage is TRBJ2-7; TRBD2 might be the D (6 bases). V was trimmed by 6 bases and J by 6 bases, leaving 12 bases between them. From germline, CDR1 is SNHLY and CDR2 FYNNEI. The CDR3 loop spans 12 amino acids. Here the CDR3 reads CASRTSIREQYF. In DNA, the CDR3 is TGTGCCAGCAGGACTAGTATACGCGAGCAGTACTTC.

The chain carries TRBV30 and TRBJ1-4; D call uncertain. Trimming removed 4 bases from V and 11 bases from J, with 8 bases in between. CDR1 and CDR2 from the germline V gene are GTSNPN and SVGIG (reference sequence). This CDR3 contains 10 residues. This CDR3 reads CAWTTRKLFF. The CDR3, as DNA: TGTGCCTGGACGACGCGGAAACTGTTTTTT.

The gene calls are TRBV7-3 and TRBJ1-4; D not resolved. The CDR3 is 14 amino acids. Between the trimmed V and J ends, which lost 1 base and 4 bases, there was a span of 7 bases. CDR1 and CDR2 from the germline V gene are SGHTA and FQGTGA. This CDR3 reads CASSLRGINEKLFF. The CDR3 DNA reads TGTGCCAGCAGCTTAAGAGGGATTAATGAAAAACTGTTTTTT.

The chain joins TRBV20-1 to TRBJ2-1; TRBD2 matches at 9 bases. Unmatched junction bases numbered 9, after V lost 3 bases and J lost 9 bases. The CDR3 contains 14 residues. The germline CDR1 and CDR2 sequences are DFQATT and SNEGSKA (reference sequence). The CDR3 DNA reads as TGCAGTGCTAGTTCTCCTAGCGGGGAAGGTGAGCAGTTCTTC. Its protein product is CSASSPSGEGEQFF.

The CDR3 DNA reads as TGCGCCAGCAGCCAAGACACCGGTCCTGGAAACACCATATATTTT. The encoded protein is CASSQDTGPGNTIYF. The V call is TRBV4-3, the J call TRBJ1-3; D is unresolved. Deletions cut 0 bases from V and 2 bases from J, with 8 bases between. Germline loops: CDR1 LGHNA, CDR2 YSLEER. The CDR3 spans 15 residues.

V usage is TRBV6-5 and J usage is TRBJ2-6; D unresolved. Germline V lookup: CDR1 MNHEY, CDR2 SVGAGI. V was cut by 4 bases and J by 0 bases, with 7 bases left in between. The CDR3 contains 15 residues. CDR3 in DNA: TGTGCCAGCAGTTTGAGTTTCTCTGGGGCCAACGTCCTGACTTTC. Translating it yields CASSLSFSGANVLTF.

The chain has TRBV4-3 and TRBJ2-3; D is unclear. This CDR3 comprises 15 residues. Germline loops: CDR1 LGHNA, CDR2 YSLEER. Trimming stripped 5 bases from V and 4 bases from J, with 16 bases between. DNA for the CDR3: TGCGCCAGCAGCGAATATAGCAGTAGGTCAGATACGCAGTATTTT. This sequence encodes CASSEYSSRSDTQYF.

The rearrangement joins TRBV19 to TRBJ1-4; 7 nucleotides align to TRBD1. This CDR3 is 15 amino acids long. CDR1 and CDR2 (germline): LNHDA, SQIVND (reference sequence). Trimming at V came to 3 bases and at J to 8 bases, leaving 9 bases not matched to a gene. Here the CDR3 DNA reads TGTGCCAGTAGTATTCGAGGAGGGGGCGACGAAAAACTGTTTTTT. It codes for CASSIRGGGDEKLFF.

This chain uses TRBV6-5 with TRBJ2-1; 9 bases are shared with TRBD2. Germline CDR1 reads MNHEY; CDR2 reads SVGAGI. This CDR3 spans 16 amino acids. The V gene end was trimmed by 2 bases and the J gene end by 4 bases; junction bases not matched to a gene: 6. The CDR3 sequence: CASSYASGATYNEQFF. The CDR3 nucleotides are TGTGCCAGCAGTTACGCTAGCGGGGCAACGTACAATGAGCAGTTCTTC.

This clone was detected once. The chain links TRBV18 to TRBJ2-1, with 7 bases aligning to TRBD1. Germline V CDR1 and CDR2: KGHSH, LQKENI. Losses at the gene ends were 3 bases for V and 3 bases for J; bases not matched to a gene: 2. The CDR3 is made up of 14 amino acids. CDR3 DNA sequence: TGTGCCAGCTCACCCCGGACAGGCTACAATGAGCAGTTCTTC. Its translation: CASSPRTGYNEQFF.

The chain links TRBV12-3 or TRBV12-4 to TRBJ1-5; possibly TRBD1 for D (5 bases). CDR3 length: 13 residues. Trimming took off 4 bases at V and 1 base at J, with 5 bases between the two ends. The CDR3 region is CASSSGSNQPQHF. As DNA, the CDR3 is TGTGCCAGCAGTTCAGGGAGCAATCAGCCCCAGCATTTT.

V gene TRBV5-5 combines with J gene TRBJ1-2, with 9 nucleotides matching TRBD1. V gave up 4 bases and J gave up 8 bases; unmatched junction bases: 21. In germline, CDR1 is SGHKS, CDR2 YYEKEE (reference sequence). The CDR3 is made up of 18 amino acids. The CDR3 here is CASSQLPTGGSRPAGYTF. The CDR3 region has the DNA TGTGCCAGCAGCCAGTTACCCACAGGGGGCTCCCGGCCGGCCGGCTACACCTTC.

The chain recombines TRBV19 with TRBJ2-3; 10 bases fit TRBD2. The J segment lost 4 bases and the V segment lost 4 bases, leaving 5 bases of the junction unmatched. The CDR3 length is 15 residues. Germline loops: CDR1 LNHDA, CDR2 SQIVND (reference sequence). In nucleotides, the CDR3 is TGTGCCAGTAGTAAAAAGCGGGGGGGCCCAGATACGCAGTATTTT. Translated, it gives CASSKKRGGPDTQYF. The full variable domain, completed using reference TRBV19 and TRBJ2-3, is DGGITQSPKYLFRKEGQNVTLSCEQNLNHDAMYWYRQDPGQGLRLIYYSQIVNDFQKGDIAEGYSVSREKKESFPLTVTSAQKNPTAFYLCASSKKRGGPDTQYFGPGTRLTVL.

The chain uses TRBV5-6 and TRBJ1-4; D is ambiguous. The CDR3 totals 16 residues. The germline V and J ends were trimmed by 4 bases and 0 bases, with 13 bases remaining between them. CDR1 is SGHDT, CDR2 YYEEEE, per germline. The CDR3 spells CASSTAGAATNEKLFF. The CDR3 nucleotides are TGTGCCAGCAGCACCGCAGGCGCTGCAACTAATGAAAAACTGTTTTTT.

This sequence joins TRBV11-2 and TRBJ2-1; TRBD2 matches 10 bases. The CDR3 has 19 amino acids. Trimming at V came to 3 bases and at J to 0 bases, leaving 11 bases not matched to a gene. Germline assignment: CDR1 SGHAT and CDR2 FQNNGV. CDR3 sequence (DNA): TGTGCCAGCAGCTTTTTGCCTAGCGGGGGTCCTAGCTCCTACAATGAGCAGTTCTTC. Residues: CASSFLPSGGPSSYNEQFF.

The rearrangement joins TRBV10-3 to TRBJ2-3; tentatively, D is TRBD1 (5 bases). V was trimmed by 5 bases and J by 5 bases, leaving 14 bases between them. The CDR3 is made up of 14 amino acids. Germline loops: CDR1 ENHRY, CDR2 SYGVKD. The CDR3 nucleotides read TGTGCCATCAGTCCCAGCACAGGTCAAGATACGCAGTATTTT. This encodes CAISPSTGQDTQYF.

The genes are TRBV6-6 and TRBJ1-2, with D unclear. Trimming shortened V by 2 bases and J by 8 bases, and 18 bases separated the two germline ends. There are 15 residues in the CDR3. The V gene's germline CDR1 is MNHNY and CDR2 SVGAGI (reference sequence). In DNA form, the CDR3 reads TGTGCCAGCAGTTACCTCGTCCTCCCGACGGGGGGCTACACCTTC. It yields the protein CASSYLVLPTGGYTF.